The 21 T cell receptor beta chains listed next were all sequenced from one sample in a study of a mutant IDH1 vaccine in newly diagnosed glioma. Indicated time point: week 35, safety follow-up. The vaccine gave 300 ug of a 20-mer mutant IDH1 peptide subcutaneously per dose. Their target antigens are unknown. Clones were sequenced by immunoSEQ multiplex PCR, and TCRdb holds only the in-frame ones, with some missing. Among 35,000 to 50,000 clones listed, around 83% were seen once. The sequenced sample was PBMCs, obtained from a glioma patient whose treatment included an IDH1 peptide vaccine. The receptors stem from a woman in her forties or fifties with glioma.

This chain uses TRBV11-2 with TRBJ1-1; unclear D gene. Germline loops: CDR1 SGHAT, CDR2 FQNNGV. Trimming took off 1 base at V and 10 bases at J, with 13 bases between the two ends. This CDR3 region has 13 residues. The CDR3 loop reads CASSLVIPGGAFF. Written as DNA, the CDR3 is TGTGCCAGCAGCTTAGTCATCCCTGGTGGAGCTTTCTTT.

This rearrangement joins TRBV2 to TRBJ1-4; TRBD1 might be the D (6 bases). The CDR3 runs 14 residues. Looked up from germline, CDR1 is SNHLY and CDR2 is FYNNEI. Trimming removed 5 bases from V and 6 bases from J, with 13 bases in between. The CDR3 loop reads CASSTGRKHEKLFF. The CDR3 nucleotides are TGTGCCAGCAGTACAGGGAGGAAGCATGAAAAACTGTTTTTT.

This chain joins TRBV15 and TRBJ2-2; D call uncertain. CDR3 size: 15 residues. V lost 0 bases to trimming and J lost 6 bases, with 11 bases between them. CDR1 and CDR2 (germline): LNHNV, YYDKDF (reference sequence). CDR3 protein: CATSRDISEAGELFF. The CDR3 DNA reads TGTGCCACCAGCAGAGATATTTCAGAGGCCGGGGAGCTGTTTTTT.

The V call is TRBV18, the J call TRBJ1-3, with a weak D call TRBD1 (5 bases). This CDR3 contains 17 residues. Germline CDR1 and CDR2: KGHSH and LQKENI. The V gene lost 4 bases and the J gene lost 0 bases, with 16 bases spanning the gap. Here the CDR3 DNA reads TGTGCCAGCTCACTCATATCCGGGGCTAACTCTGGAAACACCATATATTTT. This sequence encodes CASSLISGANSGNTIYF.

V and J are TRBV29-1 and TRBJ2-2; D might be TRBD1 or TRBD2, each matching 6 bases. The CDR3 loop spans 14 amino acids. The germline V gene encodes CDR1 SQVTM and CDR2 ANQGSEA. The V end was cut by 7 bases, the J end by 0 bases, with 12 bases between. This CDR3 is CSAVGGTNTGELFF. CDR3 DNA sequence: TGCAGCGCCGTGGGGGGCACGAACACCGGGGAGCTGTTTTTT.

The rearrangement links TRBV7-2 to TRBJ1-4, with 7 nucleotides matching TRBD1. This CDR3 contains 14 residues. Germline V gives CDR1 SGHTA, CDR2 FQGNSA. The V segment lost 5 bases and the J segment 3 bases; nucleotides outside the gene matches: 3. The CDR3: CASSAQGANEKLFF. Written as DNA, the CDR3 is TGTGCCAGCAGCGCCCAGGGGGCTAATGAAAAACTGTTTTTT. Full variable domain (remainder filled in from reference TRBV7-2 and TRBJ1-4): GAGVSQSPSNKVTEKGKDVELRCDPISGHTALYWYRQSLGQGLEFLIYFQGNSAPDKSGLPSDRFSAERTGGSVSTLTIQRTQQEDSAVYLCASSAQGANEKLFFGSGTQLSVL.

V usage is TRBV6-1 and J usage is TRBJ1-2; possible D gene TRBD1, 5 bases. The CDR3 consists of 11 residues. Germline CDR1 MNHNS, CDR2 SASEGT. Trimming cost V 11 bases and J 2 bases, with 9 bases left between them. CDR3 region: CALRGNYGYTF. CDR3 coding DNA: TGTGCCCTCCGGGGGAACTATGGCTACACCTTC.

The CDR3 sequence is CASSLAIQGPWSEQFF. The DNA of the CDR3 is TGTGCCAGCAGCTTGGCCATCCAGGGCCCATGGAGTGAGCAGTTCTTC. The chain employs TRBV5-6 and TRBJ2-1, with D possibly TRBD1 on 5 matching bases. Trimming took 0 bases from V and 9 from J, leaving 19 bases between them. CDR3 length: 16 amino acids. The germline gives CDR1 SGHDT, CDR2 YYEEEE.

The rearrangement joins TRBV9 to TRBJ1-6, with D unresolved. The V gene's germline CDR1 is SGDLS and CDR2 YYNGEE. Deletions cut 4 bases from V and 7 bases from J, with 12 bases between. The CDR3 is made up of 14 amino acids. CDR3 region: CASSPYQRNSPLHF. As DNA, the CDR3 is TGTGCCAGCAGCCCCTACCAACGAAATTCACCCCTCCACTTT.

V gene TRBV5-8 combines with J gene TRBJ1-2; D is ambiguous. Germline V gives CDR1 SGHTS, CDR2 YDEGEE. The CDR3 spans 12 residues. V dropped 0 bases and J dropped 4 bases, with 4 bases sitting between them. The CDR3 DNA follows: TGTGCCAGCAGCTTGGATTTCTATGGCTACACCTTC. It codes for CASSLDFYGYTF.

V usage is TRBV5-6 and J usage is TRBJ2-7; D gene unclear. Germline V lookup: CDR1 SGHDT, CDR2 YYEEEE. The CDR3 covers 11 residues. Trimming took 4 bases from V and 4 from J, leaving 6 bases between them. The CDR3: CASSRGYEQYF. The CDR3, as DNA: TGTGCCAGCAGCAGAGGTTACGAGCAGTACTTC.

This clone was observed once. The J gene is TRBJ2-7, the V gene TRBV30; tentatively, D is TRBD2 (7 bases). The V end was cut by 5 bases, the J end by 6 bases, with 17 bases between. CDR3 length: 13 amino acids. Germline V gene sequence: CDR1 GTSNPN, CDR2 SVGIG (reference sequence). CDR3 protein: CAWGEGGRSEQYF. The CDR3 nucleotides are TGTGCCTGGGGAGAGGGGGGGCGAAGCGAGCAGTACTTC.

In DNA form, the CDR3 reads TGTGCCAGCTCACCGCTAGAGGGTTTATCCTACGAGCAGTACTTC. It encodes CASSPLEGLSYEQYF. The chain links TRBV18 to TRBJ2-7; maybe TRBD2 (5 bases). The V gene's germline CDR1 is KGHSH and CDR2 LQKENI. The CDR3 sequence is 15 residues long. Trimming shortened V by 3 bases and J by 1 base, and 13 bases separated the two germline ends.

The rearrangement links TRBV15 to TRBJ1-1, with TRBD1 as a possible D gene (6 bases). The germline gives CDR1 LNHNV, CDR2 YYDKDF (reference sequence). Trimming pared 1 base from V and 4 bases from J, leaving 10 bases between. This CDR3 has 14 residues. CDR3 region: CATSRAPGVTEAFF. DNA for the CDR3: TGTGCCACCAGCAGAGCCCCAGGGGTCACTGAAGCTTTCTTT.

This clone has just a few counts. J is TRBJ1-6 and V is TRBV5-4; TRBD1 might be the D (5 bases). V was shortened by 3 bases and J by 10 bases, with 17 bases between the two germline ends. Germline values: CDR1 SGHNT, CDR2 YYREEE (reference sequence). The CDR3 runs 15 residues. DNA for the CDR3: TGTGCCAGCAGCTCCCGGGACGGTGTAGAATCACCCCTCCACTTT. This codes for CASSSRDGVESPLHF.

V is TRBV19 and J is TRBJ1-1, with D perhaps matching TRBD1 (5 bases). Germline loops: CDR1 LNHDA, CDR2 SQIVND (reference sequence). The length of the CDR3 is 14 residues. Deletions cut 2 bases from V and 5 bases from J, with 12 bases between. CDR3 bases: TGTGCCAGTAGTATACCCGTGGGGGGGACTGAAGCTTTCTTT. This sequence encodes CASSIPVGGTEAFF.

V usage is TRBV7-9 and J usage is TRBJ2-7, with D unresolved. From germline, CDR1 is SEHNR and CDR2 FQNEAQ (reference sequence). The CDR3 has 14 amino acids. Trimming cost V 0 bases and J 2 bases, with 8 bases left between them. The CDR3 coding sequence is TGTGCCAGCAGCTTAGCCTATCTGCCCTACGAGCAGTACTTC. It specifies CASSLAYLPYEQYF.

The chain joins TRBV5-6 to TRBJ2-3; 7 bases are shared with TRBD1. Per the germline V gene, CDR1 is SGHDT and CDR2 is YYEEEE. The CDR3 runs to 15 residues. After removal of 4 bases from V and 2 bases from J, the junction contained 7 bases not matched to a gene. The chain's CDR3 is CASSPKTGYTDTQYF. As DNA, the CDR3 is TGTGCCAGCAGCCCAAAGACAGGGTACACAGATACGCAGTATTTT.

The chain couples TRBV19 to TRBJ2-5; tentative D call: TRBD1 (5 bases). The CDR3 contains 12 residues. Germline CDR1 is LNHDA and CDR2 is SQIVND (reference sequence). V was cut by 6 bases and J by 4 bases, with 9 bases left in between. The CDR3 bases are TGTGCCAGTAGCCCAGGGCTAGAGACCCAGTACTTC. Residues: CASSPGLETQYF.

The genes are TRBV5-8 and TRBJ1-1, with D perhaps matching TRBD1 (5 bases). CDR1 and CDR2 (germline): SGHTS, YDEGEE. The CDR3 covers 16 residues. V gave up 4 bases and J gave up 1 base, with 17 bases separating them. CDR3 in DNA: TGTGCCAGCAGCGCGGGACCCATACCCCAGAACACTGAAGCTTTCTTT. Translating gives CASSAGPIPQNTEAFF.

The gene calls are TRBV7-2 and TRBJ1-3, with 11 bases identical to TRBD1. This CDR3 comprises 17 residues. V gave up 5 bases and J gave up 7 bases; unmatched junction bases: 13. CDR1 is SGHTA and CDR2 is FQGNSA in the germline V gene. The chain's CDR3 is CASSKQPVWDRGNTIYF. Written as DNA, the CDR3 is TGTGCCAGCAGCAAACAACCGGTCTGGGACAGGGGGAACACCATATATTTT.